A selection of T cell receptor beta chains follows, all from one sample in a study of blood T cell repertoires in COVID-19. Using immunoSEQ multiplex PCR, the repertoire was profiled, and TCRdb retains in-frame clones only, with some absent. The sample lists around 300,000 clones, about four fifths seen once, with around 3% in the top ten. Sequencing used peripheral blood. These receptors came from a man under 40 with active or convalescent COVID-19. The CDR3 runs from the conserved cysteine through the conserved F or W. D genes are given only for firm matches. Expanded clones get a size class; other rows say once, few or many, or leave the size out.

-	TRBV6-1	TRBJ1-1	-	TGTGCCAGCAGTGCCCCACAGGGAAGGTCGGACACTGAAGCTTTCTTT	CASSAPQGRSDTEAFF
TRBD2	TRBV19	TRBJ2-1	-	TGTGCCAGTAGTATTAGAGCGGGGGGCTACAATGAGCAGTTCTTC	CASSIRAGGYNEQFF
TRBD2	TRBV5-8	TRBJ2-5	-	TGTGCCAGCAGCGCGGGACTAGCGGGTCCGAGGGGGACCCAGTACTTC	CASSAGLAGPRGTQYF
-	TRBV7-2	TRBJ1-2	-	TGTGCCAGCAGCCCGCGGGACCTCATTCCCAACTATGGCTACACCTTC	CASSPRDLIPNYGYTF
-	TRBV2	TRBJ2-1	-	TGTGCCAGCATTTCATCTTTAGGACTACAGCGATTATACAATGAGCAGTTCTTC	CASISSLGLQRLYNEQFF
TRBD1	TRBV6-5	TRBJ1-1	-	TGTGCCAGCAGTTCCGCGGACAGGGGGTGGTACACTGAAGCTTTCTTT	CASSSADRGWYTEAFF
-	TRBV6-1	TRBJ1-5	few	TGTGCCAGCAGTGAAGGGAGAGAGCCCCAGCATTTT	CASSEGREPQHF
-	TRBV5-4	TRBJ1-3	-	TGTGCCAGCAGCTTGGGACTGGGGGGAAGGAGAAACACCATATATTTT	CASSLGLGGRRNTIYF
-	TRBV7-6	TRBJ1-4	-	TGTGCCAGCAGCCTGTCTCGACAAATCAGTGGAAATGAAAAACTGTTTTTT	CASSLSRQISGNEKLFF
TRBD1	TRBV4-1	TRBJ1-3	-	TGCGCCAGCAGCCAAGCATCAGGGGGCGTCTCTGGAAACACCATATATTTT	CASSQASGGVSGNTIYF
-	TRBV27	TRBJ2-3	-	TGTGCCAGCAGTTTATCCACAGTGTTCCCAGATACGCAGTATTTT	CASSLSTVFPDTQYF
-	TRBV6-5	TRBJ1-5	-	TGTGCCAGCCGCAGGGGTAACAATCAGCCCCAGCATTTT	CASRRGNNQPQHF
-	TRBV6-5	TRBJ1-2	few	TGTGCCAGCACTTCGCTGGCTTCGGGGGGCTATGGCTACACCTTC	CASTSLASGGYGYTF
TRBD2	TRBV7-2	TRBJ2-1	-	TGTGCCAGCAGGACCTCGACTAGCGGGAGGGCCGAAGTTGAGCAGTTCTTC	CASRTSTSGRAEVEQFF
-	TRBV9	TRBJ1-3	once	TGTGCCAGCAGCGTCTCCCCCGGGGGGGGAAACACCATATATTTT	CASSVSPGGGNTIYF
-	TRBV3-1/TRBV3-2	TRBJ1-4	-	TGTGCCAGCAGCCAAGAGGGGCTGGGAGAAAAACTGTTTTTT	CASSQEGLGEKLFF
-	TRBV4-3	TRBJ2-2	-	TGCGCCAGCAGCCAAGAGTCTTCCGGGAACACCGGGGAGCTGTTTTTT	CASSQESSGNTGELFF
-	TRBV7-9	TRBJ2-1	-	TGTGCCAGCAGCTTAGTGGGTCCAGCGAGGGGGAATGAGCAGTTCTTC	CASSLVGPARGNEQFF
TRBD1	TRBV7-9	TRBJ2-2	-	TGTGCCAGCAGTCCAGAGGTGGCAACAGGGGGCGCCGGGGAGCTGTTTTTT	CASSPEVATGGAGELFF
-	TRBV21-1	TRBJ2-3	-	TGTGCCAGCAGCCCTACCGGGACTAGCGGGAGGGGGGATACGCAGTATTTT	CASSPTGTSGRGDTQYF
TRBD1	TRBV5-6	TRBJ1-1	-	TGTGCCAGCAGTTACACAGGGGGCATAACTGAAGCTTTCTTT	CASSYTGGITEAFF
TRBD1	TRBV5-1	TRBJ1-5	few	TGCGCCAGCGGAAGGACAGGGGAAGATCAGCCCCAGCATTTT	CASGRTGEDQPQHF
TRBD1	TRBV7-3	TRBJ2-6	few	TGTGCCAGCAGCTTAAGACGTGGGACAGGGGGCTCTGGGGCCAACGTCCTGACTTTC	CASSLRRGTGGSGANVLTF
-	TRBV5-1	TRBJ1-3	-	TGCGCCAGCAGCTCGGGCGGAGGCGGGGGAAACACCATATATTTT	CASSSGGGGGNTIYF
-	TRBV6-2/TRBV6-3	TRBJ2-3	-	TGTGCCAGCAGTTACCAGGGACTGCTAGCCACAGATACGCAGTATTTT	CASSYQGLLATDTQYF
-	TRBV5-4	TRBJ1-2	-	TGTGCCAGCACCTCGTACGGGGACTATGGCTACACCTTC	CASTSYGDYGYTF
-	TRBV6-2/TRBV6-3	TRBJ2-5	-	TGTGCCAGCAGTTCGGTGGAGACCCAGTACTTC	CASSSVETQYF
TRBD1	TRBV4-3	TRBJ1-2	-	TGCGCCAGCAGCCAAGATCCGGGGGGGACAGGGGGCCATGGCTACACCTTC	CASSQDPGGTGGHGYTF
-	TRBV6-6	TRBJ1-5	-	TGTGCCAGCGAAGGGGGATGGGGTCAGCCCCAGCATTTT	CASEGGWGQPQHF
-	TRBV6-5	TRBJ1-2	few	TGTGCCAGCAGTTCAAGCTATTGGGGCTACACCTTC	CASSSSYWGYTF
-	TRBV19	TRBJ1-2	-	TGTGCCAGTTCACTAGAAAACTATGGCTACACCTTC	CASSLENYGYTF
-	TRBV9	TRBJ1-1	few	TGTGCCAGCAACCCTGAAGGAGGGAGCACTGAAGCTTTCTTT	CASNPEGGSTEAFF
-	TRBV20-1	TRBJ2-2	-	TGCAGTGCTAGTATACGGGTGAACACCGGGGAGCTGTTTTTT	CSASIRVNTGELFF
-	TRBV7-2	TRBJ2-3	-	TGTGCCAGCAGCTTAGAGGAGGACCCAGATACGCAGTATTTT	CASSLEEDPDTQYF
TRBD1	TRBV28	TRBJ1-5	-	TGTGCCAGCAGCACCGGACAGGGGGCTCGTAATCAGCCCCAGCATTTT	CASSTGQGARNQPQHF
-	TRBV4-2	TRBJ1-5	many	TGTGCCAGCAGCCTTAACAATCAGCCCCAGCATTTT	CASSLNNQPQHF
-	TRBV7-2	TRBJ2-3	-	TGTGCCAGCACTAAAGGTCTAGCATCGGCAGATACGCAGTATTTT	CASTKGLASADTQYF
TRBD1	TRBV7-2	TRBJ2-7	-	TGTGCCAGCAGCGAGGACAGGGGCACCTACGAGCAGTACTTC	CASSEDRGTYEQYF
TRBD1	TRBV30	TRBJ1-4	-	TGTGCCTGGGGCAGGGGGCGAGAAAAACTGTTTTTT	CAWGRGREKLFF
TRBD2	TRBV9	TRBJ2-2	-	TGTGCCAGCAGCGTAGCAGTGGGCGGGAGGGGCACCGGGGAGCTGTTTTTT	CASSVAVGGRGTGELFF
TRBD1	TRBV5-4	TRBJ1-3	-	TGTGCCAGCAGCTTGGACAGGGGGACTGGAAACACCATATATTTT	CASSLDRGTGNTIYF
TRBD1	TRBV6-5	TRBJ2-1	-	TGTGCCAGCAGTTACTCGGACAGGGGCGATGAGCAGTTCTTC	CASSYSDRGDEQFF
-	TRBV6-1	TRBJ1-1	few	TGTGCCAGCAGTGACAGTCTGAACACTGAAGCTTTCTTT	CASSDSLNTEAFF
TRBD1	TRBV6-5	TRBJ2-2	-	TGTGCCAGCAGCTTCGACAGGGAAAACACCGGGGAGCTGTTTTTT	CASSFDRENTGELFF
TRBD1	TRBV6-6	TRBJ2-3	-	TGTGCCAGCAGCCGACAGGGTGGATCAGATACGCAGTATTTT	CASSRQGGSDTQYF
TRBD2	TRBV10-3	TRBJ2-3	-	TGTGCCATCACAGCGGGAGGGCCAGATACGCAGTATTTT	CAITAGGPDTQYF
TRBD1	TRBV6-9	TRBJ2-2	-	TGTGCCAGCAGCCGCTACCTATCGACAGGGAGAAAAACCGGGGAGCTGTTTTTT	CASSRYLSTGRKTGELFF
TRBD2	TRBV12-3/TRBV12-4	TRBJ2-1	-	TGTGCCAGCAGTTTCGGGAGCGGGGGGGCCGGGTTCTTC	CASSFGSGGAGFF
-	TRBV5-1	TRBJ1-3	once	TGCGCCAGCAGCTCCCAGGACTCTGGAAACACCATATATTTT	CASSSQDSGNTIYF
TRBD1	TRBV6-6	TRBJ2-7	-	TGTGCCAGCAGTTACTCGAGGACAGGGGCCGAGCAGTACTTC	CASSYSRTGAEQYF
TRBD1	TRBV30	TRBJ1-6	few	TGTGCCTGGATGACAGGGGAAGGGTCACCCCTCCACTTT	CAWMTGEGSPLHF
-	TRBV4-3	TRBJ2-5	once	TGCGCCAGCAGCCAGCGTCAGGGGACCACCTTCCAAGAGACCCAGTACTTC	CASSQRQGTTFQETQYF
-	TRBV19	TRBJ1-5	-	TGTGCCAGTAGTATCGGGTTTGGAGGGAATCAGCCCCAGCATTTT	CASSIGFGGNQPQHF
-	TRBV5-1	TRBJ2-7	-	TGCGCCAGCAGCTTGTGGGGGGACGGTTCCTACGAGCAGTACTTC	CASSLWGDGSYEQYF
-	TRBV5-6	TRBJ2-5	few	TGTGCCAGCAGCTTGGTTGGGTGGGGAGTAGAGACCCAGTACTTC	CASSLVGWGVETQYF
-	TRBV5-1	TRBJ1-2	-	TGCGCCAGCAGTGTTGCCGGGGATGGCTACACCTTC	CASSVAGDGYTF